Following are 11 T cell receptor beta chains from one sample sequenced in a study of shared clonotypes between healthy human individuals. Generated by immunoSEQ multiplex PCR, the TCRdb table keeps only in-frame clones and is missing some. The table has some 2.1 million clones, approximately 95% seen once; the top ten hold 0.1% to 0.15%. The specimen sequenced was naive CD4+ T cells sorted from blood. Subset here: CD45RA+ positively selected. These TCRs come from a man aged 18 to 35 in good health.

V is TRBV6-5 and J is TRBJ1-3; D gene uncertain. This CDR3 contains 14 residues. Trimming shortened V by 1 base and J by 9 bases, and 13 bases separated the two germline ends. CDR1 is MNHEY, CDR2 SVGAGI, per germline. The CDR3 spells CASSYLSGRGTIYF. The CDR3 nucleotides read TGTGCCAGCAGTTACTTGTCCGGCCGGGGCACCATATATTTT.

The chain links TRBV6-5 to TRBJ2-3; 8 nucleotides agree with TRBD1. The CDR3 extends over 16 amino acids. Germline assignment: CDR1 MNHEY and CDR2 SVGAGI. V lost 2 bases to trimming and J lost 2 bases; unmatched junction nucleotides: 6. This CDR3 reads CASSYNRGWDTDTQYF. The CDR3 DNA follows: TGTGCCAGCAGTTACAACAGGGGGTGGGACACAGATACGCAGTATTTT.

The V call is TRBV19, the J call TRBJ2-2; D not certain. V was pared by 7 bases and J by 4 bases, with 4 bases between. This CDR3 is 11 amino acids long. Germline V gene sequence: CDR1 LNHDA, CDR2 SQIVND (reference sequence). In nucleotides, the CDR3 is TGTGCCAGTATAGGCACCGGGGAGCTGTTTTTT. This codes for CASIGTGELFF.

The chain has TRBV7-9 and TRBJ1-2, with unresolved D. V lost 0 bases and J lost 0, with 11 bases in between. The CDR3 covers 16 residues. From germline, CDR1 is SEHNR and CDR2 FQNEAQ (reference sequence). CDR3 sequence reads: CASSLAGSLTNYGYTF. The CDR3 bases are TGTGCCAGCAGCTTAGCGGGATCTTTAACTAACTATGGCTACACCTTC. Looking up the rest from reference TRBV7-9 and TRBJ1-2 gives the full variable domain: DTGVSQNPRHKITKRGQNVTFRCDPISEHNRLYWYRQTLGQGPEFLTYFQNEAQLEKSRLLSDRFSAERPKGSFSTLEIQRTEQGDSAMYLCASSLAGSLTNYGYTFGSGTRLTVV.

The V call is TRBV28, the J call TRBJ1-1, with unresolved D. Germline CDR1 and CDR2: MDHEN and SYDVKM. With 2 bases removed from V and 3 bases from J, the gap between germline ends came to 13 bases. The CDR3 contains 15 residues. CDR3 loop: CASSLTGPAYTEAFF. DNA of the CDR3: TGTGCCAGCAGTTTAACCGGCCCCGCTTACACTGAAGCTTTCTTT.

The chain combines TRBV2 with TRBJ2-3; D is perhaps TRBD2 (5 bases). CDR3 size: 11 residues. Germline CDR1 SNHLY, CDR2 FYNNEI. The V end was cut by 11 bases, the J end by 8 bases, with 14 bases between. The DNA for the CDR3 is TGTGCCGCCTCGAACGAGGGTACGCAGTATTTT. Translating gives CAASNEGTQYF.

The rearrangement links TRBV7-2 to TRBJ2-2; unclear D gene. Trimming removed 1 base from V and 8 bases from J, with 8 bases in between. The CDR3 contains 13 residues. The germline CDR1 and CDR2 sequences are SGHTA and FQGNSA. CDR3 in amino acids: CASSLVMTGELFF. Written as DNA, the CDR3 is TGTGCCAGCAGCTTAGTTATGACGGGGGAGCTGTTTTTT.

The chain carries TRBV6-5 and TRBJ1-1, with 9 bases matching TRBD1. V gave up 4 bases and J gave up 4 bases; unmatched junction bases: 4. CDR3 length: 14 amino acids. Germline assignment: CDR1 MNHEY and CDR2 SVGAGI. The CDR3 reads CASSLGQGITEAFF. Written as DNA, the CDR3 is TGTGCCAGCAGTTTAGGACAGGGGATCACTGAAGCTTTCTTT.

The chain joins TRBV10-3 to TRBJ2-1; D may match TRBD1 or TRBD2 (5 bases each). With 5 bases removed from V and 0 bases from J, the gap between germline ends came to 14 bases. CDR3 length equals 16 residues. Germline CDR1 is ENHRY and CDR2 is SYGVKD. The CDR3 reads CAISPGTLSSYNEQFF. The CDR3 nucleotides are TGTGCCATCAGTCCTGGGACGCTAAGCTCCTACAATGAGCAGTTCTTC.

The CDR3 bases are TGTGCCAGCAGCTTAGCACCTAGCGGGACGTCAGATACGCAGTATTTT. Its translation is CASSLAPSGTSDTQYF. The chain joins TRBV7-2 to TRBJ2-3; 9 nucleotides agree with TRBD2. V lost 0 bases and J lost 4; bases outside the gene matches: 5. This CDR3 is built from 16 residues. Germline V lookup: CDR1 SGHTA, CDR2 FQGNSA. Supplemented by reference TRBV7-2 and TRBJ2-3, the full variable domain reads GAGVSQSPSNKVTEKGKDVELRCDPISGHTALYWYRQSLGQGLEFLIYFQGNSAPDKSGLPSDRFSAERTGGSVSTLTIQRTQQEDSAVYLCASSLAPSGTSDTQYFGPGTRLTVL.

This sequence joins TRBV11-2 and TRBJ2-5; either TRBD1 or TRBD2 may fit D (5 bases each). Germline CDR1 and CDR2: SGHAT and FQNNGV. CDR3 size: 13 residues. V lost 2 bases and J lost 4, with 8 bases in between. The CDR3 here is CASSLPGRETQYF. CDR3 in DNA: TGTGCCAGCAGCTTACCGGGGCGAGAGACCCAGTACTTC. The full variable domain, with the rest looked up from reference TRBV11-2 and TRBJ2-5, is EAGVAQSPRYKIIEKRQSVAFWCNPISGHATLYWYQQILGQGPKLLIQFQNNGVVDDSQLPKDRFSAERLKGVDSTLKIQPAKLEDSAVYLCASSLPGRETQYFGPGTRLLVL.